This T cell receptor (beta chain) is from a study of T cells after yellow fever vaccination. Notes on the study in general: It was a weaker secondary response, yet one that peaked faster, at day 5 versus 15. A small share of clonotypes appeared in both CD4 and CD8 compartments. Within FACS-sorted repertoires, abundant clonotypes contaminating from the bulk population could be present.

The CDR3 is 12 residues long. In germline, CDR1 is LGHNT, CDR2 FRNRAP. V was pared by 6 bases and J by 7 bases, with 2 bases of the junction left unmatched. With regard to this clonotype: Its specificity is unknown.

TCRdb redid the calling of the 5' RACE reads with MiXCR, one entry per CDR3 protein. This sample carries a few hundred thousand distinct CDR3 sequences, more than 3% of them seen once, and the ten largest clones take less than 25%. V gene TRBV12-5 combines with J gene TRBJ1-5; 8 nucleotides align to TRBD1. The sample consisted of PBMCs, taken on the day of the yellow fever booster vaccination. This TCR was sampled from a man aged 18 to 35 who received the YFV17D yellow fever vaccine. In DNA form, the CDR3 reads TGTGCTAGTGGGGGGGACAGGCAGCCCCAGCATTTT. Encoded protein: CASGGDRQPQHF.